The 26 T cell receptor beta chains below come from one sample, sequenced in a study of T cell responses to AZD1222 COVID-19 vaccine. Clones were read by immunoSEQ multiplex PCR, and TCRdb kept only the in-frame ones, dropping some. The sample consists of about 140,000 clones, 92% of them appearing once. This specimen consisted of peripheral blood, obtained on day 0 of AZD1222 vaccination. The origin of the receptors is an adult in good health.

The chain has TRBV7-9 and TRBJ2-1; TRBD1 matches 8 bases. The ends lost 5 bases at V and 9 bases at J; junction bases unmatched: 12. Germline V gene lookup returns CDR1 SEHNR and CDR2 FQNEAQ (reference sequence). This CDR3 is 15 amino acids long. The CDR3 protein is CASSAEDRVWGEQFF. The CDR3 nucleotides read TGTGCCAGCAGCGCCGAGGACAGGGTTTGGGGTGAGCAGTTCTTC.

This clone was detected only once. V and J are TRBV14 and TRBJ1-2; D not resolved. Germline V lookup: CDR1 SGHDN, CDR2 FVKESK. The V end was cut by 4 bases, the J end by 5 bases, with 11 bases between. The CDR3 sequence is 13 residues long. The CDR3 nucleotides are TGTGCCAGCAGCCCCATGATCAGATATGGCTACACCTTC. This encodes CASSPMIRYGYTF.

The chain links TRBV28 to TRBJ2-7, with no clear D. CDR1 is MDHEN and CDR2 is SYDVKM in the germline V gene. Trimming took 1 base from V and 3 from J, leaving 4 bases between them. The CDR3 is 12 residues long. The CDR3 loop is CASSLYGYEQYF. Written as DNA, the CDR3 is TGTGCCAGCAGTTTATACGGCTACGAGCAGTACTTC.

The chain uses TRBV19 and TRBJ2-5; 8 bases are a match to TRBD2. V gave up 7 bases and J gave up 7 bases; unmatched junction bases: 11. The CDR3 has 14 amino acids. In germline, CDR1 is LNHDA, CDR2 SQIVND (reference sequence). This CDR3 is CASTPSGGWGTQYF. In DNA, the CDR3 is TGTGCCAGTACCCCAAGCGGGGGCTGGGGGACCCAGTACTTC.

The rearrangement uses TRBV27 and TRBJ2-1; 7 nucleotides match TRBD1. CDR1 is MNHEY and CDR2 is SMNVEV in the germline V gene (reference sequence). The V and J ends lost 7 bases and 0 bases, in that order; junction bases with no gene match: 6. This CDR3 region has 15 residues. The DNA of the CDR3 is TGTGCCAGCAAACAGGGGACGAGCTCCTACAATGAGCAGTTCTTC. It specifies CASKQGTSSYNEQFF.

The V call is TRBV5-1, the J call TRBJ1-1, with a possible D match to TRBD1 (5 bases). The V gene's germline CDR1 is SGHRS and CDR2 YFSETQ. This CDR3 is built from 13 residues. V lost 5 bases and J lost 1, with 9 bases in between. The CDR3 DNA follows: TGCGCCAGCAGTCCGGGGGGGAACACTGAAGCTTTCTTT. Its protein product is CASSPGGNTEAFF.

A single count supports this clone. The chain is built from TRBV6-5 and TRBJ2-7, with D perhaps given as TRBD1 or TRBD2 (7 bases each). Between the trimmed V and J ends, which lost 6 bases and 3 bases, there was a span of 12 bases. Germline CDR1 and CDR2: MNHEY and SVGAGI. This CDR3 region has 13 residues. The CDR3 bases are TGTGCCAGCAGCCGCAGGGGGGGCTACGAGCAGTACTTC. Translating it yields CASSRRGGYEQYF.

V gene TRBV18 combines with J gene TRBJ2-1; 9 bases match TRBD1. The V gene end was trimmed by 4 bases and the J gene end by 5 bases; junction bases not matched to a gene: 3. Germline CDR1 reads KGHSH; CDR2 reads LQKENI. The CDR3 extends over 14 amino acids. Here the CDR3 reads CASSRGQGNNEQFF. In DNA form, the CDR3 reads TGTGCCAGCTCACGGGGACAGGGAAACAATGAGCAGTTCTTC.

The gene calls are TRBV23-1 and TRBJ1-6, with D tentatively TRBD1 (5 bases). TRBV23-1 is classed as an ORF, of uncertain function. Trimming removed 8 bases at V and 0 bases at J, with 23 bases between. The CDR3 contains 19 residues. This CDR3 reads CASRRTRQLHCSYNSPLHF. The DNA of the CDR3 is TGCGCCAGCCGACGAACTAGACAGTTACATTGCTCCTATAATTCACCCCTCCACTTT.

V gene TRBV28 combines with J gene TRBJ2-1; a weak D match, TRBD2 (6 bases). The CDR3 is 14 amino acids. Trimming shortened V by 6 bases and J by 6 bases, and 15 bases separated the two germline ends. Germline V gives CDR1 MDHEN, CDR2 SYDVKM. The chain's CDR3 is CASRLADRANEQFF. The CDR3 region has the DNA TGTGCCAGCAGGTTAGCGGATCGAGCCAATGAGCAGTTCTTC. Drawing the rest from reference TRBV28 and TRBJ2-1, the complete variable domain is DVKVTQSSRYLVKRTGEKVFLECVQDMDHENMFWYRQDPGLGLRLIYFSYDVKMKEKGDIPEGYSVSREKKERFSLILESASTNQTSMYLCASRLADRANEQFFGPGTRLTVL.

The rearrangement links TRBV5-4 to TRBJ1-3; weak D call: TRBD1 (6 bases). There are 16 residues in the CDR3. Germline V gene sequence: CDR1 SGHNT, CDR2 YYREEE (reference sequence). Trimming pared 4 bases from V and 0 bases from J, leaving 14 bases between. The CDR3 spells CASSGGPQGSGNTIYF. CDR3 DNA sequence: TGTGCCAGCAGCGGCGGGCCACAGGGCTCTGGAAACACCATATATTTT.

V and J are TRBV13 and TRBJ2-5; tentatively, D is TRBD1 (6 bases). CDR1 and CDR2 (germline): PRHDT, FYEKMQ (reference sequence). V was pared by 4 bases and J by 4 bases, with 13 bases between. The CDR3 has 14 amino acids. The CDR3 loop reads CASSYGQILETQYF. The DNA of the CDR3 is TGTGCCAGCAGCTACGGACAGATACTAGAGACCCAGTACTTC. Drawing the rest from reference TRBV13 and TRBJ2-5, the complete variable domain is AAGVIQSPRHLIKEKRETATLKCYPIPRHDTVYWYQQGPGQDPQFLISFYEKMQSDKGSIPDRFSAQQFSDYHSELNMSSLELGDSALYFCASSYGQILETQYFGPGTRLLVL.

The rearrangement links TRBV28 to TRBJ2-7; D tentatively fits TRBD1 or TRBD2 (7 bases each). V was shortened by 6 bases and J by 4 bases, with 16 bases between the two germline ends. Germline V CDR1 and CDR2: MDHEN, SYDVKM. The CDR3 extends over 14 amino acids. CDR3 DNA sequence: TGTGCCAGCAGCTCTCCAGGGGGGGCGTACGAGCAGTACTTC. Residues: CASSSPGGAYEQYF.

V is TRBV29-1 and J is TRBJ1-1; D is unresolved. Trimming left V 3 bases short and J 5 bases short, with 16 bases between. The germline V gene has CDR1 SQVTM and CDR2 ANQGSEA. There are 14 residues in the CDR3. CDR3: CSVDITGMETEAFF. For the CDR3, the DNA is TGCAGCGTTGATATTACGGGGATGGAGACTGAAGCTTTCTTT.

The genes are TRBV5-4 and TRBJ2-1; TRBD2 agrees at 9 bases. The CDR3 runs 14 residues. Losses at the gene ends were 4 bases for V and 7 bases for J; bases not matched to a gene: 6. Germline V CDR1 and CDR2: SGHNT, YYREEE (reference sequence). Here the CDR3 DNA reads TGTGCCAGCAGCGGTGGCGGGAGGGCGAATGAGCAGTTCTTC. As protein: CASSGGGRANEQFF.

The chain joins TRBV28 to TRBJ1-2; D call uncertain. Germline assignment: CDR1 MDHEN and CDR2 SYDVKM. The CDR3 loop spans 13 amino acids. V was clipped by 7 bases and J by 3 bases, with 12 bases between them. The CDR3 region is CASTPPWYYGYTF. The CDR3 DNA is TGTGCCAGCACCCCCCCGTGGTACTATGGCTACACCTTC.

The chain couples TRBV2 to TRBJ1-4, with 7 bases aligning to TRBD1. CDR3 length: 14 residues. The V segment lost 5 bases and the J segment 5 bases; nucleotides outside the gene matches: 5. CDR1 is SNHLY, CDR2 FYNNEI, per germline. Here the CDR3 DNA reads TGTGCCAGCAGTACCGGGACAGAGAATGAAAAACTGTTTTTT. The encoded protein is CASSTGTENEKLFF.

The chain uses TRBV4-1 and TRBJ1-4, with 7 bases identical to TRBD1. J lost 3 bases, V lost 2 bases, and 9 bases had no gene match. Germline V gene lookup returns CDR1 MGHRA and CDR2 YSYEKL. The CDR3 is 17 residues long. The DNA of the CDR3 is TGCGCCAGCAGCCAACGGCCCAGGGGGGGACCTAATGAAAAACTGTTTTTT. Translating it yields CASSQRPRGGPNEKLFF.

The chain uses TRBV19 and TRBJ1-2; 8 bases map to TRBD1. CDR1 LNHDA and CDR2 SQIVND come from the germline V gene (reference sequence). There are 17 residues in the CDR3. V was clipped by 3 bases and J by 1 base; unmatched bases: 10. As DNA, the CDR3 is TGTGCCAGTAGTATCCCCCTCTCAGGGGGCGTTAACTATGGCTACACCTTC. This sequence encodes CASSIPLSGGVNYGYTF.

The CDR3 coding sequence is TGTGCCAGCAGCTTTTTTCCTCGGTGTTTGAACACTGAAGCTTTCTTT. Encoded protein: CASSFFPRCLNTEAFF. The genes are TRBV12-1 and TRBJ1-1. TRBV12-1 represents a pseudogene. CDR3 length equals 16 residues.

This clone was picked up a small number of times. The chain combines TRBV6-4 with TRBJ1-6; 8 bases are shared with TRBD1. The germline gives CDR1 MRHNA, CDR2 SNTAGT. V was clipped by 6 bases and J by 7 bases; unmatched bases: 5. This CDR3 has 14 amino acids. CDR3 in DNA: TGTGCCAGCAGCGAGACAGGGGAGAATTCACCCCTCCACTTT. Its translation: CASSETGENSPLHF.

The chain has TRBV5-1 and TRBJ2-2, with 7 bases identical to TRBD2. The CDR3 has 16 amino acids. J lost 4 bases, V lost 2 bases, and 8 bases had no gene match. The germline gives CDR1 SGHRS, CDR2 YFSETQ. The CDR3 DNA sequence: TGCGCCAGCAGCTTTGGGAGGGCCCCGGGCACCGGGGAGCTGTTTTTT. This translates into CASSFGRAPGTGELFF.

V usage is TRBV11-2 and J usage is TRBJ1-1; weak D call: TRBD1 (5 bases). Trimming cost V 5 bases and J 2 bases, with 12 bases left between them. Germline-derived CDR1 and CDR2 are SGHAT and FQNNGV. The CDR3 contains 14 residues. The CDR3: CASSTPRGNTEAFF. CDR3 DNA sequence: TGTGCCAGCAGCACCCCGAGGGGTAACACTGAAGCTTTCTTT.

The chain recombines TRBV24-1 with TRBJ1-1; D might be TRBD1 (5 bases). The CDR3 runs 13 residues. From germline, CDR1 is KGHDR and CDR2 SFDVKD. Trimming left V 5 bases short and J 3 bases short, with 9 bases between. DNA for the CDR3: TGTGCCACCAGTGCTGGCAGGGACACTGAAGCTTTCTTT. It codes for CATSAGRDTEAFF.

This rearrangement joins TRBV7-3 to TRBJ2-7; D gene uncertain. The CDR3 has 13 residues. Germline CDR1 and CDR2: SGHTA and FQGTGA. Trimming cost V 1 base and J 5 bases, with 9 bases left between them. CDR3 bases: TGTGCCAGCAGCTTAATTTTGGGGAACGAGCAGTACTTC. Translated: CASSLILGNEQYF.

This clone appeared once. V gene TRBV14 combines with J gene TRBJ2-7; possibly TRBD1 for D (6 bases). This CDR3 comprises 14 residues. The germline V and J ends were trimmed by 0 bases and 0 bases, with 6 bases remaining between them. From germline, CDR1 is SGHDN and CDR2 FVKESK. CDR3 bases: TGTGCCAGCAGCCAAGAGGACAGCTCCTACGAGCAGTACTTC. As protein: CASSQEDSSYEQYF.